The source of this T cell receptor beta chain is a study of glioma-infiltrating T cells after dendritic cell vaccination. Study-level results: Patients with more pretreatment TILs had longer time to progression and survival.

The trim removed 2 bases at V and 0 bases at J, leaving 8 bases unmatched. The CDR3 sequence is 17 residues long. Germline assignment: CDR1 SGDLS and CDR2 YYNGEE. Selection required adequate fresh-frozen tumor tissue plus more than two years' survival data. Before vaccination, two weeks after the third vaccination, and at progression, PBMC were collected. As regards this clone: Its target is unknown.

The PCR used 60 V beta and 13 J beta primers. Assay used: immunoSEQ multiplex PCR; TCRdb lists only in-frame clones, some missing. This table holds 80,000 to 100,000 clones, about 79% found once. The rearrangement uses TRBV9 and TRBJ2-3, with 8 positions matching TRBD2. Here the sequenced sample was blood, taken before dendritic cell vaccination. The clonotype comes from a human donor with glioblastoma. In DNA, the CDR3 is TGTGCCAGCAGCGTCCCGGGAGGGGTGCACAGCACAGATACGCAGTATTTT. Protein product: CASSVPGGVHSTDTQYF.